This TCR beta chain was retrieved from a study of T cell changes during pregnancy in multiple sclerosis. The CDR3 covers 15 residues. Trimming removed 5 bases from V and 5 bases from J, with 15 bases in between. CDR1 is SGHVS, CDR2 FQNEAQ, per germline. The data were produced by immunoSEQ multiplex PCR, yet TCRdb's version contains in-frame clones alone and is incomplete. The sample lists tens of thousands of clones; 94% were seen once. This sequence was found in a female donor with multiple sclerosis, enrolled in a pregnancy study. The chain is built from TRBV7-8 and TRBJ2-2, with D possibly TRBD2 on 6 matching bases. The sequenced sample was CD4+ T cells from peripheral blood mononuclear cells, obtained after pregnancy. As DNA, the CDR3 is TGTGCCAGCAGCGCCGGAGGTGCGGGGACCGGGGAGCTGTTTTTT. The encoded protein is CASSAGGAGTGELFF.